One and the same sample provided the 27 T cell receptor beta chains below, sequenced in a study of breast tumors, draining lymph nodes, adjacent tissues. Breast cancer patients provided tissue from their axillary draining lymph nodes. One entry per CDR3 protein results from TCRdb running MiXCR on the multiplex PCR reads. The sample has fewer than 150,000 distinct CDR3 sequences; approximately 21% are singletons. The sample taken for sequencing was axillary lymph node tissue. These receptors came from a female donor with breast cancer. Some clones in this sample may be carry-over from other donors' samples.

This chain links TRBV30 with TRBJ2-2; 7 nucleotides align to TRBD2. This CDR3 comprises 14 residues. J lost 6 bases, V lost 5 bases, and 9 bases had no gene match. From germline, CDR1 is GTSNPN and CDR2 SVGIG (reference sequence). The CDR3, as DNA: TGTGCCTGGGATCTTGTTGGGGGGGCCGGGGAGCTGTTTTTT. Translation: CAWDLVGGAGELFF.

On this clonotype: Germline and junction disagree at one end, which may indicate a read error. This chain links TRBV24-1 with TRBJ1-5; D is undetermined. The germline V gene encodes CDR1 KGHDR and CDR2 SFDVKD. The CDR3 runs 17 residues. The CDR3 DNA reads as TGTGCCACCAGCGATGGAAGTCGAGACACCAATAATCAGCCCCCGCATTTT. Protein product: CATSDGSRDTNNQPPHF.

This clonotype was picked up many times. This chain connects TRBV24-1 to TRBJ2-2; perhaps TRBD2 as D (5 bases). This CDR3 is built from 14 residues. Between the trimmed V and J ends, which lost 2 bases and 5 bases, there was a span of 8 bases. The germline gives CDR1 KGHDR, CDR2 SFDVKD. The DNA of the CDR3 is TGTGCCACCAGTGATTGGGAGAGTACCGGGGAGCTGTTTTTT. The encoded protein is CATSDWESTGELFF.

This clonotype occurred many times. V is TRBV20-1 and J is TRBJ2-7, with 11 bases lining up with TRBD2. This CDR3 spans 15 amino acids. Germline lookup yields CDR1 DFQATT and CDR2 SNEGSKA (reference sequence). The J segment lost 2 bases and the V segment lost 2 bases, leaving 5 bases of the junction unmatched. The CDR3 sequence is CSARKLAGVAYEQYF. The CDR3 nucleotides read TGCAGTGCTAGAAAACTAGCGGGAGTAGCCTACGAGCAGTACTTC.

This clonotype was seen repeatedly, ten times or more. V gene TRBV2 combines with J gene TRBJ2-1, with 7 bases that match TRBD2. Germline V gene data show CDR1 as SNHLY and CDR2 as FYNNEI. The trim removed 3 bases at V and 5 bases at J, leaving 7 bases unmatched. The CDR3 totals 15 residues. The CDR3 is CASSDPGTKDNEQFF. CDR3 DNA: TGTGCCAGCAGTGACCCCGGGACTAAAGACAATGAGCAGTTCTTC.

The CDR3 coding sequence is TGTGCCAGCAGCTTAGGGTTTAACAGGGGGCTGTCTGAAGCTTTCTTT. This sequence encodes CASSLGFNRGLSEAFF. This rearrangement joins TRBV11-2 to TRBJ1-1, with 9 bases fitting TRBD1. The V and J ends lost 1 base and 6 bases, in that order; junction bases with no gene match: 9. The CDR3 length is 16 residues. The V gene's germline CDR1 is SGHAT and CDR2 FQNNGV.

This clonotype was seen ten or more times. The rearrangement uses TRBV2 and TRBJ2-7; 11 bases are shared with TRBD1. The germline gives CDR1 SNHLY, CDR2 FYNNEI. Trimming removed 6 bases from V and 2 bases from J; junction bases left unmatched: 0. The CDR3 has 13 residues. CDR3 in amino acids: CASRDRGPYEQYF. As DNA, the CDR3 is TGTGCCAGCAGGGACAGGGGGCCCTACGAGCAGTACTTC.

This clonotype was recorded many times. This chain connects TRBV20-1 to TRBJ1-5; D may be TRBD1 (6 bases). Looked up from germline, CDR1 is DFQATT and CDR2 is SNEGSKA (reference sequence). V lost 3 bases to trimming and J lost 10 bases, with 16 bases between them. The CDR3 loop spans 13 amino acids. CDR3 protein: CSARDSYAGPQHF. DNA for the CDR3: TGCAGTGCTAGGGACAGTTACGCAGGTCCCCAGCATTTT.

In this sample, this clonotype turned up many times. The CDR3 spells CASSPPGNYGYTF. The CDR3 DNA is TGTGCCAGCTCACCTCCAGGAAACTATGGCTACACCTTC. The J gene is TRBJ1-2, the V gene TRBV18; D is ambiguous. Trimming left V 3 bases short and J 2 bases short, with 7 bases between. Germline CDR1 reads KGHSH; CDR2 reads LQKENI. The CDR3 consists of 13 residues.

This clonotype was observed many times. V and J are TRBV11-2 and TRBJ2-5; 9 nucleotides agree with TRBD2. Trimming cost V 5 bases and J 2 bases; bases outside gene matches: 3. Germline CDR1 reads SGHAT; CDR2 reads FQNNGV. The CDR3 sequence is 14 residues long. DNA of the CDR3: TGTGCCAGCAGCGGGACTAGCAGACAAGAGACCCAGTACTTC. Encoded protein: CASSGTSRQETQYF.

This clonotype was seen many times. The rearrangement links TRBV9 to TRBJ2-1; 13 positions agree with TRBD2. Looked up from germline, CDR1 is SGDLS and CDR2 is YYNGEE. The CDR3 spans 17 residues. J lost 2 bases, V lost 0 bases, and 2 bases had no gene match. The CDR3 sequence: CASSVGLAGGPYNEQFF. DNA for the CDR3: TGTGCCAGCAGCGTAGGACTAGCGGGAGGACCCTACAATGAGCAGTTCTTC.

This clonotype was observed at least ten times. The chain uses TRBV5-8 and TRBJ2-2; 9 bases fit TRBD1. The V segment lost 5 bases and the J segment 1 base; nucleotides outside the gene matches: 3. Germline V lookup: CDR1 SGHTS, CDR2 YDEGEE. The CDR3 has 15 residues. The CDR3 spells CASRKGQGNTGELFF. CDR3 coding DNA: TGTGCCAGCAGGAAGGGACAGGGGAACACCGGGGAGCTGTTTTTT.

Concerning this clonotype: This may be a read error: a much more frequent sequence differs by one nucleotide. The V call is TRBV19, the J call TRBJ2-7; unclear D gene. Germline CDR1 LNHDA, CDR2 SQIVND (reference sequence). Between the trimmed V and J ends, which lost 1 base and 7 bases, there was a span of 14 bases. The CDR3 spans 14 residues. The DNA for the CDR3 is TGTGCCAGTAGTATAGCGTCTGGCGCAGGAGAGCAGTACTTC. Translated: CASSIASGAGEQYF.

This clonotype came up many times. J is TRBJ1-2 and V is TRBV5-1; no clear D. The V gene lost 0 bases and the J gene lost 4 bases, with 10 bases spanning the gap. Germline V gene data show CDR1 as SGHRS and CDR2 as YFSETQ. The CDR3 runs 14 residues. CDR3 in DNA: TGCGCCAGCAGCTTGGATTTACAGATCTATGGCTACACCTTC. Protein sequence: CASSLDLQIYGYTF.

Points on this clonotype: A much bigger clone sits one base away, suggesting this may be a read error. The CDR3 does not end in the conserved phenylalanine or tryptophan, so this is likely a read error. The chain joins TRBV4-2 to TRBJ2-2; 7 nucleotides line up with TRBD2. The V gene end was trimmed by 0 bases and the J gene end by 8 bases; junction bases not matched to a gene: 12. Germline CDR1 reads LGHNA; CDR2 reads YNFKEQ. The CDR3 runs 17 residues. The CDR3 protein is CASSQERGSNLWGELFL. The CDR3 bases are TGTGCCAGCAGCCAAGAGCGCGGGAGCAATTTGTGGGGGGAGCTGTTTTTG.

As for this clonotype: This may arise from a read error, as a much more abundant clone is one base away. The chain uses TRBV9 and TRBJ2-2; 9 bases fit TRBD1. Germline lookup yields CDR1 SGDLS and CDR2 YYNGEE. The CDR3 extends over 16 amino acids. Losses at the gene ends were 5 bases for V and 3 bases for J; bases not matched to a gene: 8. The CDR3 sequence: CASRDGTGRDTGELFF. In nucleotides, the CDR3 is TGTGCCAGCAGAGACGGGACAGGGCGGGACACCGGGGAGCTGTTTTTT.

In its sample, this clonotype was seen many times. This chain connects TRBV19 to TRBJ1-2; D is possibly TRBD1 (6 bases). Germline V gene sequence: CDR1 LNHDA, CDR2 SQIVND (reference sequence). V was trimmed by 1 base and J by 5 bases, leaving 14 bases between them. The CDR3 runs to 15 residues. Written as DNA, the CDR3 is TGTGCCAGTAGTATAGTGGGGGCCTCTGAGTATGGCTACACCTTC. As protein: CASSIVGASEYGYTF.

The chain recombines TRBV30 with TRBJ2-1; a weak D match, TRBD1 (6 bases). The CDR3 loop spans 14 amino acids. Deletions cut 1 base from V and 4 bases from J, with 11 bases between. CDR1 is GTSNPN, CDR2 SVGIG, per germline (reference sequence). CDR3 loop: CAWSGGRSYNEQFF. The CDR3 DNA follows: TGTGCCTGGAGTGGGGGGCGGAGTTACAATGAGCAGTTCTTC.

The table lists this clonotype with a few counts. CDR3 amino acids: CASGPKGLAARWEQFF. The CDR3 DNA follows: TGTGCCAGCGGCCCAAAAGGACTAGCCGCAAGGTGGGAGCAGTTCTTC. The chain couples TRBV7-2 to TRBJ2-1; the match to TRBD2 covers 8 bases. The CDR3 extends over 16 amino acids. Germline lookup yields CDR1 SGHTA and CDR2 FQGNSA. J gave up 10 bases and V 8 bases, and 19 bases lay outside the gene matches.

The chain joins TRBV30 to TRBJ2-2; the match to TRBD1 covers 7 bases. Germline values: CDR1 GTSNPN, CDR2 SVGIG (reference sequence). The CDR3 loop spans 14 amino acids. The V gene end was trimmed by 4 bases and the J gene end by 1 base; junction bases not matched to a gene: 3. CDR3 DNA: TGTGCCTGGACGACAGGGTTGAACACCGGGGAGCTGTTTTTT. Translating it yields CAWTTGLNTGELFF.

This clonotype occurred many times. This rearrangement joins TRBV7-9 to TRBJ1-2; 9 positions match TRBD1. The CDR3 covers 15 residues. The V gene's germline CDR1 is SEHNR and CDR2 FQNEAQ (reference sequence). J lost 4 bases, V lost 3 bases, and 6 bases had no gene match. The CDR3 DNA reads TGTGCCAGCAGCTTCGGACAGGGGACACTCTATGGCTACACCTTC. This codes for CASSFGQGTLYGYTF.

About this clonotype: A much more abundant neighbour one base away suggests this may be a read error. This chain uses TRBV10-3 with TRBJ2-3; D possibly matches TRBD1 or TRBD2 (6 bases each). The CDR3 sequence is 13 residues long. Trimming removed 4 bases from V and 3 bases from J, with 8 bases in between. The germline gives CDR1 ENHRY, CDR2 SYGVKD. This CDR3 is CAISAGATDTQYF. CDR3 in DNA: TGTGCCATCAGTGCGGGGGCTACAGATACGCAGTATTTT.

This clonotype was counted at least ten times. V is TRBV6-5 and J is TRBJ2-7; tentatively, D is TRBD1 (6 bases). Germline loops: CDR1 MNHEY, CDR2 SVGAGI. V lost 0 bases to trimming and J lost 2 bases, with 17 bases between them. The CDR3 has 17 residues. CDR3 nucleotides: TGTGCCAGCAGTTACTCGGCCCCCCTCGCAGGGGCCTACGAGCAGTACTTC. This encodes CASSYSAPLAGAYEQYF.

In the case of this clonotype: One base away lies a much larger clone, so this may be a sequencing read error. The chain joins TRBV29-1 to TRBJ1-4, with 10 nucleotides matching TRBD1. CDR1 is SQVTM and CDR2 is ANQGSEA in the germline V gene. This CDR3 is built from 14 residues. CDR3 sequence reads: CGVEGTGANEKLFF. The CDR3 DNA sequence: TGCGGCGTTGAAGGGACAGGGGCTAATGAAAAACTGTTTTTT.

In the case of this clonotype: The germline gene is not matched at one end of the junction; a read error may be the cause. The chain is built from TRBV7-9 and TRBJ2-6; 9 nucleotides agree with TRBD1. The CDR3 has 17 residues. CDR1 is SEHNR and CDR2 is FQNEAQ in the germline V gene (reference sequence). CDR3 region: CASSSYRGLAGTNVLTF. CDR3 in DNA: TGTGCCAGCAGCTCTTACAGGGGGCTAGCTGGGACCAACGTCCTGACTTTC.

This clonotype appeared a few times. V usage is TRBV2 and J usage is TRBJ1-1; no firm D call. Germline V gives CDR1 SNHLY, CDR2 FYNNEI. Trimming took 4 bases from V and 2 from J, leaving 8 bases between them. There are 13 residues in the CDR3. Written as DNA, the CDR3 is TGTGCCAGCAGTGGTTGGGGAAACACTGAAGCTTTCTTT. Protein sequence: CASSGWGNTEAFF.

Many counts were recorded for this clonotype. The V and J genes are TRBV5-6 and TRBJ2-1; 11 bases align to TRBD2. CDR3 size: 13 residues. Germline V gives CDR1 SGHDT, CDR2 YYEEEE. V lost 7 bases to trimming and J lost 6 bases; unmatched junction nucleotides: 3. The CDR3 DNA sequence: TGTGCCAGCGGGACTAGCGGTTTCAATGAGCAGTTCTTC. It is translated as CASGTSGFNEQFF.